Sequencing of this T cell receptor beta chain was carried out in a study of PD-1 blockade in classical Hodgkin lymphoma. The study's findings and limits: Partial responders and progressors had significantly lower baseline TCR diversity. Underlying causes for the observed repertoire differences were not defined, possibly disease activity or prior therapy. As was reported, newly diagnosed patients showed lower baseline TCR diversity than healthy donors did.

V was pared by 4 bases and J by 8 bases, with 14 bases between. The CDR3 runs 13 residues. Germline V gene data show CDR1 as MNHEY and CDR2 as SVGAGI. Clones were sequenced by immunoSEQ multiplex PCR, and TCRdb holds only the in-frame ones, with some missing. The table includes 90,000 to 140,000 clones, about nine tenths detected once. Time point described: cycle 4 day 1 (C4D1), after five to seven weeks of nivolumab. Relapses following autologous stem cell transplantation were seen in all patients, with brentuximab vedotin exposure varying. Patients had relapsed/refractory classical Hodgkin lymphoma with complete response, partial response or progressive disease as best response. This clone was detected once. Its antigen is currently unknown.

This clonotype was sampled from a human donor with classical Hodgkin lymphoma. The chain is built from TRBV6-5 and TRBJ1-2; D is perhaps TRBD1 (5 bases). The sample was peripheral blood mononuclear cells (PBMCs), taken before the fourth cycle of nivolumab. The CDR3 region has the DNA TGTGCCAGCAGTTTCAGGGAATTGTGGGGCTACACCTTC. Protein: CASSFRELWGYTF.